This TCR beta chain came from a study of cytomegalovirus exposure and HLA in healthy donors. With 6 bases removed from V and 6 bases from J, the gap between germline ends came to 18 bases. CDR1 SQVTM and CDR2 ANQGSEA come from the germline V gene. This CDR3 contains 13 residues. The PCR employed 60 Vbeta primers together with 13 Jbeta primers. TCRdb keeps only in-frame clones here, not all; method: immunoSEQ multiplex PCR. The sample yields about 190,000 clones, around 79% seen once. General study results and limits: The investigators catalogued some 160 TCR beta chains as cytomegalovirus-associated. For most TCR beta V segments, an earlier analysis put the productive rate at about 90% or about 30% of the time. For TCR beta chains, V- and J-gene trimming was later linked to a missense DCLRE1C variant.

Concerning this clone: The antigen remains undetermined.

The rearrangement joins TRBV29-1 to TRBJ2-7, with a possible D match to TRBD2 (6 bases). The sequenced material came from PBMCs. This clonotype was obtained from a young woman in good health and CMV-seronegative. The CDR3 protein is CSVGGPKLGEQYF. DNA of the CDR3: TGCAGCGTGGGGGGACCCAAACTAGGCGAGCAGTACTTC.